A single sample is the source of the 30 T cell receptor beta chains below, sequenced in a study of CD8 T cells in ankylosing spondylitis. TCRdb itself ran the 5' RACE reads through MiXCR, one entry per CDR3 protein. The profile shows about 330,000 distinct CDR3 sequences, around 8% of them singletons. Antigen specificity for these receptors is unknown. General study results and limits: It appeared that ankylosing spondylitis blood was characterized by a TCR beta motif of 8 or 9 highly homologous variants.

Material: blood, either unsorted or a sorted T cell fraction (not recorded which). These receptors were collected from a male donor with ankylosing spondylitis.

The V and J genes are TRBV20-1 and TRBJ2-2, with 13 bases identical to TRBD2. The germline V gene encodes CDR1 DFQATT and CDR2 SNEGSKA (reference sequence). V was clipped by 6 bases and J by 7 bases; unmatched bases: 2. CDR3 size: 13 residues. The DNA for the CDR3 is TGCAGTGCCCGGACTAGCGGGAGCGGGGAGCTGTTTTTT. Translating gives CSARTSGSGELFF.

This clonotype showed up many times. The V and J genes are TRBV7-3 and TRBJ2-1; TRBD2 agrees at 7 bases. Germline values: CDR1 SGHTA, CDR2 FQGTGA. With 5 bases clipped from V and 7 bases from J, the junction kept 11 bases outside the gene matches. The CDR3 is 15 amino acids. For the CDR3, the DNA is TGTGCCAGCAGCCTCCATGGGAGCGGGGTTAATGAGCAGTTCTTC. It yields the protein CASSLHGSGVNEQFF. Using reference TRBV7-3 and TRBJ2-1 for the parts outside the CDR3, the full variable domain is GAGVSQTPSNKVTEKGKYVELRCDPISGHTALYWYRQSLGQGPEFLIYFQGTGAADDSGLPNDRFFAVRPEGSVSTLKIQRTERGDSAVYLCASSLHGSGVNEQFFGPGTRLTVL.

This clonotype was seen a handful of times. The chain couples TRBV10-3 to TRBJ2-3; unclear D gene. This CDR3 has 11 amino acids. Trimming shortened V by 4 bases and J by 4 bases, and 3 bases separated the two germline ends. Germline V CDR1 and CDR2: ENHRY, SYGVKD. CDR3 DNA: TGTGCCATCAGTGCCCCAGATACGCAGTATTTT. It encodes CAISAPDTQYF.

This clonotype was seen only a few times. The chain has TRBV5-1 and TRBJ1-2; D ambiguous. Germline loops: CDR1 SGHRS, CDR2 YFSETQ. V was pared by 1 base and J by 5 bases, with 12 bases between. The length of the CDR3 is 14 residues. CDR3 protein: CASSLSAGRYGYTF. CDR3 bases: TGCGCCAGCAGCTTGAGCGCAGGACGGTATGGCTACACCTTC.

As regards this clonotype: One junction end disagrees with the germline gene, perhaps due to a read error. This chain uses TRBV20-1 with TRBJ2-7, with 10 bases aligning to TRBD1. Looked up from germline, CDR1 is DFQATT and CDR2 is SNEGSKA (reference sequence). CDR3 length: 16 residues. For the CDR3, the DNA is TGCTGTGCTCTTTTCCCCGGGACAGGGGCTTTATACGAGCAGTACTTC. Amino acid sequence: CCALFPGTGALYEQYF.

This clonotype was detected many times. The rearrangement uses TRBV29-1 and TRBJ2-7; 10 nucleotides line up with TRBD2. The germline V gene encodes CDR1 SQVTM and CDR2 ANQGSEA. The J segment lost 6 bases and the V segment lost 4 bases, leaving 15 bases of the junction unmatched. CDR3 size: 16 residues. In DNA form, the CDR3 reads TGCAGCGTTGTTCAGGGGTATCTGGGACTAGCGACCGAGCAGTACTTC. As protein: CSVVQGYLGLATEQYF.

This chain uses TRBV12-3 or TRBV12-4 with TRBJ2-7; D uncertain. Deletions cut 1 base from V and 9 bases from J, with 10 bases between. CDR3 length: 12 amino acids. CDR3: CASSLGIAAQYF. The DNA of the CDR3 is TGTGCCAGCAGTTTAGGAATTGCTGCGCAGTACTTC.

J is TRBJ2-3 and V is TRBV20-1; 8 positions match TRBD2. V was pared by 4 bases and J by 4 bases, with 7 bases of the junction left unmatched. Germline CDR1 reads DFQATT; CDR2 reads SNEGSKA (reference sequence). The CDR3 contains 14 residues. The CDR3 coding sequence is TGCAGTGCTATTAGCGGGATCGGTGCAGATACGCAGTATTTT. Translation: CSAISGIGADTQYF.

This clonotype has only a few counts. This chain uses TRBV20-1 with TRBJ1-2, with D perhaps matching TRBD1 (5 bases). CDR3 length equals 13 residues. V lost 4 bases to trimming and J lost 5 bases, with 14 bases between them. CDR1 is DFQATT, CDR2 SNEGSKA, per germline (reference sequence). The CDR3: CSAIPGGGYGYTF. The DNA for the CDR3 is TGCAGTGCTATTCCTGGGGGTGGTTATGGCTACACCTTC.

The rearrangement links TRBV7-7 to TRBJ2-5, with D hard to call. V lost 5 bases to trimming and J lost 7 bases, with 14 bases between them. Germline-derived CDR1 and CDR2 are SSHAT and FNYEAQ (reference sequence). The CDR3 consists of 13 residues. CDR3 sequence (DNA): TGTGCCAGCAGCCCCGGCGAGTTTGGGACCCAGTACTTC. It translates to CASSPGEFGTQYF.

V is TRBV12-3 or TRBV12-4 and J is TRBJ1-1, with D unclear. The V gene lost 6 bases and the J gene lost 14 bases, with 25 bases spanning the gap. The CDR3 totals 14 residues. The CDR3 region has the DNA TGTGCCAGCAGCGTACACCGCGCAATTGGCCAACCCTTCTTT. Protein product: CASSVHRAIGQPFF.

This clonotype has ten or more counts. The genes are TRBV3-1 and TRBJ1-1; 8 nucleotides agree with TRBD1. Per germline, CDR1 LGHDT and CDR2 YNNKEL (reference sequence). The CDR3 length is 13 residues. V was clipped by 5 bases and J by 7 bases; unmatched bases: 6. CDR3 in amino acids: CASSGDRRNEAFF. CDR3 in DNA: TGTGCCAGCAGCGGGGACAGGCGGAATGAAGCTTTCTTT. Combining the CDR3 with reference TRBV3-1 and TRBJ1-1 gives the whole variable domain DTAVSQTPKYLVTQMGNDKSIKCEQNLGHDTMYWYKQDSKKFLKIMFSYNNKELIINETVPNRFSPKSPDKAHLNLHINSLELGDSAVYFCASSGDRRNEAFFGQGTRLTVV.

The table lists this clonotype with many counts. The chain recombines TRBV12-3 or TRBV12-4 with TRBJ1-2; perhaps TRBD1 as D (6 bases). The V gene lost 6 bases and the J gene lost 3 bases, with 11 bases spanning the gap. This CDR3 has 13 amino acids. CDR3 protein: CASRPWTDYGYTF. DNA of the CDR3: TGTGCCAGCAGACCGTGGACAGACTATGGCTACACCTTC.

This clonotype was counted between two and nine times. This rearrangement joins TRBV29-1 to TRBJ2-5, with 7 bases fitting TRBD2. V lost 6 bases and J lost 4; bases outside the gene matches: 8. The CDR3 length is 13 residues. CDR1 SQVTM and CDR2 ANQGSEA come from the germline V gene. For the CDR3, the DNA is TGCAGCGTCGGGGGGAGGTTGGGAGAGACCCAGTACTTC. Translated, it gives CSVGGRLGETQYF.

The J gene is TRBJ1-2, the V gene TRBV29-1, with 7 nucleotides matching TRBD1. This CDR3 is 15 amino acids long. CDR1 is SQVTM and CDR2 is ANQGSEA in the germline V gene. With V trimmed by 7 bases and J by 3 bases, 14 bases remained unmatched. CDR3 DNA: TGCAGCGCTGGGAATCCGGGACAGCCTTACTATGGCTACACCTTC. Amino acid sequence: CSAGNPGQPYYGYTF.

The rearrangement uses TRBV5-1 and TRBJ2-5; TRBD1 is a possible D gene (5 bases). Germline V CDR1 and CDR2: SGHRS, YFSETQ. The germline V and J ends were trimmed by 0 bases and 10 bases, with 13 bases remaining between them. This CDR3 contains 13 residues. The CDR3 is CASSLGGQGIQYF. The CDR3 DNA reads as TGCGCCAGCAGCTTGGGGGGCCAAGGTATCCAGTACTTC.

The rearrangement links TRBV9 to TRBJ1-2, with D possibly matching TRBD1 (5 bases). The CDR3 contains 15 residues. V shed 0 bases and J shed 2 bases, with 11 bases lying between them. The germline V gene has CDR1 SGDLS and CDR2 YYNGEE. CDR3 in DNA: TGTGCCAGCAGCGTAGACACAGGAGTAAACTATGGCTACACCTTC. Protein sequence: CASSVDTGVNYGYTF.

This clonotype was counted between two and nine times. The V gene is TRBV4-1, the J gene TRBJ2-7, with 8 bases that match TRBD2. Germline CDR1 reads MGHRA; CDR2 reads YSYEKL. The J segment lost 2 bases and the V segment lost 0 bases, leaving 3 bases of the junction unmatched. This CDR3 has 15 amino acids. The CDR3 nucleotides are TGCGCCAGCAGCCAAGAAACTAGCGGTACCTACGAGCAGTACTTC. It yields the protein CASSQETSGTYEQYF.

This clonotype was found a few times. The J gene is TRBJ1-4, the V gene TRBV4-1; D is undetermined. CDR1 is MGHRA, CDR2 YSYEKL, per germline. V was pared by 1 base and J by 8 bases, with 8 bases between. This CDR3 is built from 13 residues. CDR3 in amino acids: CASSQGELEKLFF. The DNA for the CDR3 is TGCGCCAGCAGCCAAGGAGAGCTAGAAAAACTGTTTTTT.

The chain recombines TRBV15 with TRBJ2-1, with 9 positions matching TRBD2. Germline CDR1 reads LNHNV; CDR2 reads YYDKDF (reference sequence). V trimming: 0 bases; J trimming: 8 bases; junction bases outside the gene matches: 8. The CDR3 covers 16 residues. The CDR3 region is CATSREIAGEVDEQFF. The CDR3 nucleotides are TGTGCCACCAGCAGAGAAATAGCGGGAGAGGTGGATGAGCAGTTCTTC.

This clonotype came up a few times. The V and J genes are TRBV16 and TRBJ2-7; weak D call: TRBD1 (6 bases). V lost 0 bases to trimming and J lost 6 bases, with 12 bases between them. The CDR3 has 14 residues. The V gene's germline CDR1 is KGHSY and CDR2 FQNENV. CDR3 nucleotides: TGTGCCAGCAGCCAATCGACAGGTAGATCCGAGCAGTACTTC. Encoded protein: CASSQSTGRSEQYF.

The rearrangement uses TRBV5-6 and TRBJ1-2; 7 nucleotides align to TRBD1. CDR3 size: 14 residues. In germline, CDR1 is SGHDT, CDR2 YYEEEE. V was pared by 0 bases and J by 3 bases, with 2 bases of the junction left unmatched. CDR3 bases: TGTGCCAGCAGCTTGGGACAGGGATACTATGGCTACACCTTC. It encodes CASSLGQGYYGYTF.

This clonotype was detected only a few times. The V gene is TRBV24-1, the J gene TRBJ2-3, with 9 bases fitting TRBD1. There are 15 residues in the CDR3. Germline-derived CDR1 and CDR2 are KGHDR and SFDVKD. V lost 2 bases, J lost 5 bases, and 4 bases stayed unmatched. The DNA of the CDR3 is TGTGCCACCAGTGATTCCGGGACAGGGAAAGATACGCAGTATTTT. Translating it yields CATSDSGTGKDTQYF.

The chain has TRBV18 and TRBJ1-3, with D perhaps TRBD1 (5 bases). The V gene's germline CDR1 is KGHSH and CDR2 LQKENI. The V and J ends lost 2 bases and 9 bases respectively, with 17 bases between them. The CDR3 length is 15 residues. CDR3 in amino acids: CASSPSGASPRTIYF. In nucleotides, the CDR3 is TGTGCCAGCTCACCATCTGGGGCCTCGCCTCGCACCATATATTTT.

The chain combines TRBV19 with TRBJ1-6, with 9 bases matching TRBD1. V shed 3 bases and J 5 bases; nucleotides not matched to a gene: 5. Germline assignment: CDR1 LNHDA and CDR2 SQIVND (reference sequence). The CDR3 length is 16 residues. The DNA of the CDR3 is TGTGCCAGTAGTATTGGCGGGACAGGGAATAATTCACCCCTCCACTTT. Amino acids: CASSIGGTGNNSPLHF.

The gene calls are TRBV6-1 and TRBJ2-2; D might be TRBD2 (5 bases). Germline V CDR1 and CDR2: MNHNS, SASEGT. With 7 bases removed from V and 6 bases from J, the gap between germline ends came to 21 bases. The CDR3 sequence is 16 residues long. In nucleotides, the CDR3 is TGTGCCAGCACCCGGGGAAGGGCACACCAATCCGGGGAGCTGTTTTTT. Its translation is CASTRGRAHQSGELFF.

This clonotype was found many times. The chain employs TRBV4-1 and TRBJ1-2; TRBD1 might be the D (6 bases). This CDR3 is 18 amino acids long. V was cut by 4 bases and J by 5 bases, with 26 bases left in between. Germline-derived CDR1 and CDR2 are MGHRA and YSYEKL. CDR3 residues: CASSLIGQSYTPGYGYTF. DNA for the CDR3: TGCGCCAGCAGCCTCATCGGACAGAGTTATACTCCGGGTTATGGCTACACCTTC.

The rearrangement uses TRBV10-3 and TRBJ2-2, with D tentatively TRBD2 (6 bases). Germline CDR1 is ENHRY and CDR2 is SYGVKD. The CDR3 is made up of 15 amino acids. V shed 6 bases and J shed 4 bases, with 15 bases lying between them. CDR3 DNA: TGTGCCATCAGGGGGGACTTCCTCCTCACCGGGGAGCTGTTTTTT. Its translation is CAIRGDFLLTGELFF.

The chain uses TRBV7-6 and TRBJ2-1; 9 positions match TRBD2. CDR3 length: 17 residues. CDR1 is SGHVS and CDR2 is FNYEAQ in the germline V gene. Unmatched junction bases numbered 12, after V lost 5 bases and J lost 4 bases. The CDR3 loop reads CASSTRLAAAGYNEQFF. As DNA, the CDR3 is TGTGCCAGCAGCACTCGACTAGCGGCTGCGGGTTACAATGAGCAGTTCTTC.

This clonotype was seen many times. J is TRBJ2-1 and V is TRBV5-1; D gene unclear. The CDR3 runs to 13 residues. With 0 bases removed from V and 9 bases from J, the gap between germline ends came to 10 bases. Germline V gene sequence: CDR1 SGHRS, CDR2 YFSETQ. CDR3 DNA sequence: TGCGCCAGCAGCTTGGGACGTGTGGTTGAGCAGTTCTTC. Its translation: CASSLGRVVEQFF.